A selection of T cell receptor beta chains follows, all from one sample in a study of T cell clonotyping in hematopoietic cell transplantation. Data came from immunoSEQ multiplex PCR; TCRdb stores just in-frame clones and leaves some out. The top ten hold 7.8% of the sample, which has more than 10,000 clones, 92% seen once. Specimen: PBMCs, collected 100 days after allogeneic stem cell transplant. These TCRs come from a female patient aged 50 to 65 who had an allogeneic stem cell transplant from an unrelated donor, so the T cells may come from the graft donor. Some clones in this sample may be carry-over from other donors' samples. Both conserved end residues are part of each CDR3. Each record gives: J gene, V gene, clone size, D gene, CDR3 DNA, CDR3 protein. A D gene is named only where the DNA matches it firmly. Expanded clones get a size class; other rows say once, few or many, or leave the size out.

j_gene: TRBJ1-4
v_gene: TRBV30
abundance: .
d_gene: .
CDR3nt: TGTGCCTGGAGCGAAGGTTATGAAAAACTGTTTTTT
CDR3aa: CAWSEGYEKLFF

j_gene: TRBJ2-3
v_gene: TRBV28
abundance: .
d_gene: TRBD2
CDR3nt: TGTGCCAGCAGGACTAGCGGGTACACAGATACGCAGTATTTT
CDR3aa: CASRTSGYTDTQYF

j_gene: TRBJ2-5
v_gene: TRBV6-5
abundance: .
d_gene: .
CDR3nt: TGTGCCACCCGAGGGGAGACCCAGTACTTC
CDR3aa: CATRGETQYF

j_gene: TRBJ1-5
v_gene: TRBV6-6
abundance: .
d_gene: TRBD1
CDR3nt: TGTGCCAGCAATCCCGGACAGGTTCAGGTTTGGCAGCCCCAGCATTTT
CDR3aa: CASNPGQVQVWQPQHF

j_gene: TRBJ1-2
v_gene: TRBV5-1
abundance: .
d_gene: TRBD1
CDR3nt: TGCGCCAGCAGCCCGGACAGGAGGGGTTCTGGCTACACCTTC
CDR3aa: CASSPDRRGSGYTF

j_gene: TRBJ1-3
v_gene: TRBV30
abundance: .
d_gene: .
CDR3nt: TGTGCCTGGGGGGGGTTAGGAAACACCATATATTTT
CDR3aa: CAWGGLGNTIYF

j_gene: TRBJ2-2
v_gene: TRBV30
abundance: .
d_gene: .
CDR3nt: TGTGCCTGGAGTGTTTGGAACACCGGGGAGCTGTTTTTT
CDR3aa: CAWSVWNTGELFF

j_gene: TRBJ1-5
v_gene: TRBV6-4
abundance: .
d_gene: .
CDR3nt: TGTGCCAGCAGTGACTCAGAGAATCAGCCCCAGCATTTT
CDR3aa: CASSDSENQPQHF

j_gene: TRBJ2-3
v_gene: TRBV5-1
abundance: .
d_gene: TRBD1
CDR3nt: TGCGCCAGCAGCCAACCTGACAGGGAATGGACAGATACGCAGTATTTT
CDR3aa: CASSQPDREWTDTQYF

j_gene: TRBJ1-3
v_gene: TRBV4-1
abundance: once
d_gene: .
CDR3nt: TGCGCCAGCAGCAGGAGACCGATCTCTGGAAACACCATATATTTT
CDR3aa: CASSRRPISGNTIYF

j_gene: TRBJ1-2
v_gene: TRBV6-1
abundance: .
d_gene: TRBD1
CDR3nt: TGTGCCAGCACAACAGGGGGCAAGGTTTATGGCTACACCTTC
CDR3aa: CASTTGGKVYGYTF

j_gene: TRBJ1-6
v_gene: TRBV6-5
abundance: once
d_gene: .
CDR3nt: TGTGCCAGCAGTTACTCATTCCGGAGTTCACCCCTCCACTTT
CDR3aa: CASSYSFRSSPLHF

j_gene: TRBJ1-1
v_gene: TRBV6-1
abundance: .
d_gene: TRBD1
CDR3nt: TGTGCCAGCACCAACAGGGGCGGTTCGAACACTGAAGCTTTCTTT
CDR3aa: CASTNRGGSNTEAFF